These 11 T cell receptor beta chains were all obtained from the same sample, sequenced in a study of control samples from healthy donors and cancer patients. Sequencing was performed with immunoSEQ multiplex PCR; in TCRdb, only in-frame clones are kept and a portion is missing. The sample has 100,000 or so clones; 83% are singletons. The material sequenced was blood. The source is a woman in her 50s in good health.

This clone appeared once. The rearrangement links TRBV7-2 to TRBJ1-2; D unresolved. Germline V CDR1 and CDR2: SGHTA, FQGNSA. This CDR3 comprises 13 residues. With 5 bases removed from V and 7 bases from J, the gap between germline ends came to 14 bases. The CDR3 region is CASSLGLLPGYTF. In DNA form, the CDR3 reads TGTGCCAGCAGCCTCGGACTCCTGCCTGGCTACACCTTC. Full variable domain (rest looked up from reference TRBV7-2 and TRBJ1-2): GAGVSQSPSNKVTEKGKDVELRCDPISGHTALYWYRQSLGQGLEFLIYFQGNSAPDKSGLPSDRFSAERTGGSVSTLTIQRTQQEDSAVYLCASSLGLLPGYTFGSGTRLTVV.

With respect to this clone: Different DNA sequences within this sample yield the same CDR3. The rearrangement joins TRBV5-6 to TRBJ2-7; 7 bases map to TRBD1. The CDR3 spans 13 residues. V gave up 4 bases and J gave up 3 bases; unmatched junction bases: 4. The germline gives CDR1 SGHDT, CDR2 YYEEEE. The CDR3 DNA reads as TGTGCCAGCAGCCTGGGACAGAGCTACGAGCAGTACTTC. Residues: CASSLGQSYEQYF.

The genes are TRBV24-1 and TRBJ2-5, with D possibly being TRBD2 (7 bases). The CDR3 contains 16 residues. Germline CDR1 is KGHDR and CDR2 is SFDVKD. The V gene lost 3 bases and the J gene lost 5 bases, with 18 bases spanning the gap. This CDR3 reads CATSDLLGGGLETQYF. CDR3 in DNA: TGTGCCACCAGTGATCTCTTGGGGGGGGGCTTGGAGACCCAGTACTTC.

The chain recombines TRBV7-8 with TRBJ2-1, with 8 nucleotides matching TRBD2. This CDR3 contains 14 residues. Per the germline V gene, CDR1 is SGHVS and CDR2 is FQNEAQ. Trimming cost V 3 bases and J 3 bases; bases outside gene matches: 1. Here the CDR3 DNA reads TGTGCCAGCAGCTTCAGCGGGGGCTACAATGAGCAGTTCTTC. It codes for CASSFSGGYNEQFF.

The chain joins TRBV11-2 to TRBJ1-2; no clear D. In germline, CDR1 is SGHAT, CDR2 FQNNGV. The CDR3 sequence is 16 residues long. The germline V and J ends were trimmed by 2 bases and 1 base, with 14 bases remaining between them. The chain's CDR3 is CASSLRLGVGNYGYTF. CDR3 sequence (DNA): TGTGCCAGCAGCTTACGTCTCGGTGTCGGTAACTATGGCTACACCTTC.

The chain recombines TRBV24-1 with TRBJ1-1, with D perhaps matching TRBD1 (5 bases). V was shortened by 5 bases and J by 7 bases, with 16 bases between the two germline ends. This CDR3 comprises 14 residues. Germline CDR1 and CDR2: KGHDR and SFDVKD. The CDR3 protein is CATSAAAGTGEAFF. CDR3 nucleotides: TGTGCCACCAGTGCCGCTGCAGGAACAGGTGAAGCTTTCTTT.

CDR3 sequence reads: CASSRGLNTEAFF. CDR3 sequence (DNA): TGTGCCAGCAGCCGGGGTTTGAACACTGAAGCTTTCTTT. This sequence joins TRBV3-1 (or the pseudogene TRBV3-2) and TRBJ1-1, with D unresolved. Between the trimmed V and J ends, which lost 4 bases and 0 bases, there was a span of 6 bases. Germline CDR1 LGHDT, CDR2 YNNKEL (reference sequence). The CDR3 is 13 amino acids.

The rearrangement uses TRBV19 and TRBJ1-6; D gene ambiguous. CDR3 length: 14 amino acids. Germline-derived CDR1 and CDR2 are LNHDA and SQIVND (reference sequence). The germline V and J ends were trimmed by 5 bases and 8 bases, with 13 bases remaining between them. CDR3 sequence (DNA): TGTGCCAGTAGTGTCCGGGCTCCTGATTCACCCCTCCACTTT. Its protein is CASSVRAPDSPLHF.

This chain connects TRBV7-2 to TRBJ2-1; 8 nucleotides match TRBD2. CDR1 and CDR2 (germline): SGHTA, FQGNSA. With V trimmed by 1 base and J by 5 bases, 7 bases remained unmatched. The length of the CDR3 is 16 residues. CDR3 coding DNA: TGTGCCAGCAGCTTAGGCCCGGCGGGGGGCCACAATGAGCAGTTCTTC. Translating gives CASSLGPAGGHNEQFF.

V is TRBV12-3 or TRBV12-4 and J is TRBJ2-7; D call uncertain. This CDR3 spans 13 amino acids. Trimming shortened V by 8 bases and J by 2 bases, and 13 bases separated the two germline ends. In nucleotides, the CDR3 is TGTGCCAGCGGTCAGGACGGTCCCTACGAGCAGTACTTC. It yields the protein CASGQDGPYEQYF.

This clone was seen once. The chain combines TRBV2 with TRBJ2-1, with no clear D. The CDR3 sequence is 13 residues long. The V gene's germline CDR1 is SNHLY and CDR2 FYNNEI. V lost 8 bases and J lost 4, with 12 bases in between. Here the CDR3 reads CASASELYNEQFF. In nucleotides, the CDR3 is TGTGCCAGCGCGTCAGAACTTTACAATGAGCAGTTCTTC.